The source of this TCR beta chain is a study of blood T cell repertoires in COVID-19. Enrolled through a virtual design, the participants were between about 18 and 100 years of age and came from 24 US areas. Which cohort a participant joined came from the clinical history participants gave. Germline CDR1 and CDR2: LNHDA and SQIVND (reference sequence). V dropped 5 bases and J dropped 6; count of bases not matched to a gene: 8. The CDR3 is made up of 15 amino acids. In the source study's methods: Estimation of nucleated cell counts relied on the amplification of reference gene primers. Assay used: immunoSEQ multiplex PCR; TCRdb lists only in-frame clones, some missing. The V and J calls and clone size are taken from that table; D and trimming were inferred from the DNA. The sample has around 180,000 clones, roughly nine tenths seen once; the top ten hold under 3%.

Sample: PBMCs or T cells enriched from blood (not recorded which). The genes are TRBV19 and TRBJ2-1; 9 nucleotides match TRBD1. This clonotype originated in a woman in her thirties or forties with acute COVID-19. DNA of the CDR3: TGTGCCAGTAGTGTGGACAGGGGACCCCTCAATGAGCAGTTCTTC. Protein product: CASSVDRGPLNEQFF. The full variable domain, completed using reference TRBV19 and TRBJ2-1, is DGGITQSPKYLFRKEGQNVTLSCEQNLNHDAMYWYRQDPGQGLRLIYYSQIVNDFQKGDIAEGYSVSREKKESFPLTVTSAQKNPTAFYLCASSVDRGPLNEQFFGPGTRLTVL.